The source of this TCR beta chain is a study of cytomegalovirus exposure and HLA in healthy donors. In the study overall: There were fewer than 130 million unique TCR beta sequences, drawn from approximately 190 million T cells, in an earlier analysis. Around 87 million unique TCRs, all from HLA-typed donors, were included in an early release of the data.

On this clone itself: The antigen is unknown.

The PCR contained 60 Vbeta and 13 Jbeta primers. Under the authors' procedure: In a later analysis, of around 85 million unique beta chains, 9 million to 11 million appeared in at least two donors. Profiling relied on immunoSEQ multiplex PCR, and the TCRdb table lists in-frame clones only, not all of them. The DNA was the basis for D and trimming; V, J and clone size are from that table. The sample shows about 160,000 clones, roughly 77% of them seen only once. Study-level points and caveats: Available immune exposure information covered CMV serostatus only.

The CDR3 extends over 13 amino acids. Germline assignment: CDR1 SGHRS and CDR2 YFSETQ. V dropped 2 bases and J dropped 2 bases, with 8 bases sitting between them. The genes are TRBV5-1 and TRBJ2-7, with TRBD1 as a possible D gene (6 bases). Sample: PBMCs. The clonotype originates from a man aged 50 to 59 in good health and CMV-seropositive. CDR3 residues: CASSFRTAYEQYF. DNA for the CDR3: TGCGCCAGCAGCTTTCGGACAGCCTACGAGCAGTACTTC.